The 30 T cell receptor beta chains reported below all come from one sample, sequenced in a study of post-analysis software for immune sequencing data. The TCR beta cDNA libraries contained unique molecular identifiers. TCRdb reanalysed the PCR reads using MiXCR and keeps one entry per CDR3 protein. Of about 820,000 distinct CDR3 sequences detected, approximately 50% appear once; the ten largest clones hold approximately 4.5%. General observations from the study: When patients were compared with controls, 4 or 5 TRBV segments were more frequent, TRBV5-6, TRBV5-1 and TRBV20-1 among them.

These receptors' targets are unknown. Sample: blood. The receptors originated from a girl between 10 and 17 years old with multiple sclerosis.

This clonotype was found once. The V gene is TRBV18, the J gene TRBJ2-7, with D possibly TRBD1 on 6 matching bases. Germline V lookup: CDR1 KGHSH, CDR2 LQKENI. There are 16 residues in the CDR3. V shed 4 bases and J shed 7 bases, with 23 bases lying between them. The CDR3 here is CASSQKQGVPFGEQYF. The CDR3 bases are TGTGCCAGCTCACAAAAACAGGGCGTCCCATTTGGGGAGCAGTACTTC. Looking up the rest from reference TRBV18 and TRBJ2-7 gives the full variable domain: NAGVMQNPRHLVRRRGQEARLRCSPMKGHSHVYWYRQLPEEGLKFMVYLQKENIIDESGMPKERFSAEFPKEGPSILRIQQVVRGDSAAYFCASSQKQGVPFGEQYFGPGTRLTVT.

V usage is TRBV20-1 and J usage is TRBJ2-1; 16 positions agree with TRBD2. This CDR3 has 16 residues. CDR1 and CDR2 (germline): DFQATT, SNEGSKA (reference sequence). After removal of 6 bases from V and 6 bases from J, the junction contained 8 bases not matched to a gene. The CDR3 sequence: CSASGLAGGLVNEQFF. In nucleotides, the CDR3 is TGCAGTGCATCGGGACTAGCGGGGGGGCTCGTCAATGAGCAGTTCTTC.

The chain recombines TRBV7-9 with TRBJ2-1; D is possibly TRBD1 (5 bases). This CDR3 has 14 amino acids. The germline V gene has CDR1 SEHNR and CDR2 FQNEAQ (reference sequence). Trimming removed 6 bases from V and 6 bases from J, with 15 bases in between. CDR3 in amino acids: CASSTPRVANEQFF. CDR3 bases: TGTGCCAGCAGTACCCCCAGGGTAGCCAATGAGCAGTTCTTC.

This clonotype was detected only a few times. The gene calls are TRBV7-2 and TRBJ1-2, with no clear D. Germline CDR1 and CDR2: SGHTA and FQGNSA. CDR3 length equals 14 residues. Trimming removed 5 bases at V and 5 bases at J, with 15 bases between. The CDR3 region is CASSPPSSGYGYTF. CDR3 nucleotide sequence: TGTGCCAGCAGCCCCCCGAGCAGTGGGTATGGCTACACCTTC.

V gene TRBV7-9 combines with J gene TRBJ2-7; no clear D gene. V was pared by 1 base and J by 1 base, with 8 bases between. This CDR3 region has 14 residues. Germline V gives CDR1 SEHNR, CDR2 FQNEAQ (reference sequence). The CDR3 coding sequence is TGTGCCAGCAGCTTAGACAAATTGTCCTACGAGCAGTACTTC. It is translated as CASSLDKLSYEQYF.

The V and J genes are TRBV12-3 or TRBV12-4 and TRBJ2-5, with 15 bases fitting TRBD2. V lost 7 bases, J lost 5 bases, and 8 bases stayed unmatched. This CDR3 is 16 amino acids long. This chain's CDR3 is CASTWTSGRARETQYF. The CDR3 DNA is TGTGCCAGCACCTGGACTAGCGGGAGGGCCAGGGAGACCCAGTACTTC.

The rearrangement joins TRBV15 to TRBJ2-3, with D unclear. The CDR3 extends over 13 amino acids. The V end was cut by 5 bases, the J end by 2 bases, with 8 bases between. Germline CDR1 LNHNV, CDR2 YYDKDF (reference sequence). Here the CDR3 DNA reads TGTGCCACCAGCTCGGCCTACACAGATACGCAGTATTTT. It is translated as CATSSAYTDTQYF.

The rearrangement links TRBV9 to TRBJ1-5; D is unresolved. The CDR3 sequence is 13 residues long. Looked up from germline, CDR1 is SGDLS and CDR2 is YYNGEE. V dropped 3 bases and J dropped 4 bases, with 8 bases sitting between them. The CDR3 sequence: CASSANTNQPQHF. The CDR3 nucleotides read TGTGCCAGCAGCGCCAACACGAATCAGCCCCAGCATTTT.

As concerns this clonotype: This may be a read error, as it is one base from a much larger clone. The V gene is TRBV28, the J gene TRBJ2-7, with TRBD2 identical over 11 bases. The CDR3 is 15 amino acids. Germline lookup yields CDR1 MDHEN and CDR2 SYDVKM. Trimming cost V 5 bases and J 7 bases; bases outside gene matches: 10. This CDR3 is CASSTLAGGRNEQYF. CDR3 in DNA: TGTGCCAGCAGTACTCTAGCGGGGGGCCGCAATGAGCAGTACTTC. The full variable domain, with the rest looked up from reference TRBV28 and TRBJ2-7, is DVKVTQSSRYLVKRTGEKVFLECVQDMDHENMFWYRQDPGLGLRLIYFSYDVKMKEKGDIPEGYSVSREKKERFSLILESASTNQTSMYLCASSTLAGGRNEQYFGPGTRLTVT.

The chain employs TRBV10-3 and TRBJ2-5; D unclear. The J call is uncertain, as TRBJ2-7 better fits the DNA end. Germline assignment: CDR1 ENHRY and CDR2 SYGVKD. The CDR3 loop spans 15 amino acids. The CDR3: CAISVSQPGAYEQYF. The CDR3 bases are TGTGCCATCAGTGTCAGTCAACCTGGGGCCTACGAGCAGTACTTC.

Worth noting for this clonotype: A much bigger clone sits one base away, suggesting this may be a read error. The chain couples TRBV29-1 to TRBJ2-7, with TRBD1 identical over 8 bases. Germline V gene sequence: CDR1 SQVTM, CDR2 ANQGSEA. After removal of 3 bases from V and 1 base from J, the junction contained 5 bases not matched to a gene. The CDR3 has 14 residues. The CDR3: CSVEGQDDSYEQYF. The CDR3 DNA reads TGCAGCGTTGAGGGACAGGACGATTCCTACGAGCAGTACTTC.

This chain links TRBV20-1 with TRBJ2-4; 10 positions agree with TRBD2. The DNA end is more similar to TRBJ2-7, so the J call may be wrong. Looked up from germline, CDR1 is DFQATT and CDR2 is SNEGSKA (reference sequence). This CDR3 spans 15 amino acids. CDR3 nucleotide sequence: TGCAGTGCTGTTAATTTAGGACTAGCGGACTACGAGCAGTACTTC. This translates into CSAVNLGLADYEQYF.

The chain combines TRBV5-1 with TRBJ1-4, with TRBD1 as a possible D gene (5 bases). Per germline, CDR1 SGHRS and CDR2 YFSETQ. The CDR3 is made up of 15 amino acids. Trimming left V 0 bases short and J 8 bases short, with 14 bases between. Here the CDR3 reads CASSLVEGTVEKLFF. CDR3 DNA: TGCGCCAGCAGCTTGGTGGAGGGGACGGTGGAAAAACTGTTTTTT. The variable domain in full, completed from reference TRBV5-1 and TRBJ1-4, reads KAGVTQTPRYLIKTRGQQVTLSCSPISGHRSVSWYQQTPGQGLQFLFEYFSETQRNKGNFPGRFSGRQFSNSRSEMNVSTLELGDSALYLCASSLVEGTVEKLFFGSGTQLSVL.

The chain carries TRBV7-2 and TRBJ1-2, with 9 bases matching TRBD1. Losses at the gene ends were 5 bases for V and 4 bases for J; bases not matched to a gene: 5. CDR1 SGHTA and CDR2 FQGNSA come from the germline V gene. The CDR3 is made up of 14 amino acids. The chain's CDR3 is CASSMTGGSYGYTF. The CDR3 bases are TGTGCCAGCAGCATGACAGGGGGTAGCTATGGCTACACCTTC.

Here the CDR3 reads CSASTSSRGIQYF. In DNA form, the CDR3 reads TGCAGTGCGAGTACTAGCAGTCGGGGTATCCAGTACTTC. The chain joins TRBV20-1 to TRBJ2-5; the D gene is possibly TRBD2 (6 bases). The length of the CDR3 is 13 residues. Trimming left V 6 bases short and J 10 bases short, with 21 bases between. The germline CDR1 and CDR2 sequences are DFQATT and SNEGSKA (reference sequence).

This clonotype was seen a few times. The chain carries TRBV29-1 and TRBJ2-3; 8 nucleotides line up with TRBD1. After removal of 3 bases from V and 7 bases from J, the junction contained 12 bases not matched to a gene. The CDR3 runs 15 residues. Looked up from germline, CDR1 is SQVTM and CDR2 is ANQGSEA. CDR3 sequence (DNA): TGCAGCGTTGACCTTGGAACAGGGGGAATGTATACGCAGTATTTT. Protein product: CSVDLGTGGMYTQYF.

The chain combines TRBV20-1 with TRBJ2-1; D is tentatively TRBD1 or TRBD2 (5 bases each). Germline CDR1 reads DFQATT; CDR2 reads SNEGSKA (reference sequence). The CDR3 runs 13 residues. V was shortened by 4 bases and J by 8 bases, with 15 bases between the two germline ends. CDR3 residues: CSATGPGFDEQFF. Written as DNA, the CDR3 is TGCAGTGCTACGGGACCAGGCTTCGATGAGCAGTTCTTC.

This chain uses TRBV7-9 with TRBJ2-1; 7 bases map to TRBD1. The CDR3 is 15 residues long. The V gene's germline CDR1 is SEHNR and CDR2 FQNEAQ (reference sequence). After removal of 5 bases from V and 2 bases from J, the junction contained 6 bases not matched to a gene. The CDR3 loop is CASSNTGTAYNEQFF. The CDR3 region has the DNA TGTGCCAGCAGCAACACCGGGACAGCCTACAATGAGCAGTTCTTC.

This clonotype has just a few counts. The chain is built from TRBV7-2 and TRBJ1-2, with TRBD1 matching over 9 bases. V trimming: 5 bases; J trimming: 8 bases; junction bases outside the gene matches: 9. Germline V gene sequence: CDR1 SGHTA, CDR2 FQGNSA. The CDR3 length is 14 residues. CDR3: CASSPSGTGIGYTF. The CDR3 nucleotides are TGTGCCAGCAGCCCCTCCGGGACAGGGATAGGCTACACCTTC.

This clonotype was counted between two and nine times. V is TRBV29-1 and J is TRBJ2-1, with D uncertain. Germline CDR1 and CDR2: SQVTM and ANQGSEA. The V end lost 4 bases, the J end lost 0 bases, and 16 bases lay between the germline ends. This CDR3 contains 16 residues. This CDR3 reads CSVAVEMGSSYNEQFF. CDR3 DNA: TGCAGCGTTGCTGTGGAAATGGGTAGCTCCTACAATGAGCAGTTCTTC.

The V call is TRBV4-1, the J call TRBJ2-5, with a possible D match to TRBD1 (5 bases). V was clipped by 4 bases and J by 4 bases, with 13 bases between them. Germline CDR1 and CDR2: MGHRA and YSYEKL. The CDR3 runs to 14 residues. This chain's CDR3 is CASSPPGFPETQYF. The DNA of the CDR3 is TGCGCCAGCAGCCCCCCAGGGTTCCCAGAGACCCAGTACTTC.

The CDR3 DNA follows: TGCAGTGCTAGAATACCCCTCAACAATGAGCAGTTCTTC. Its translation is CSARIPLNNEQFF. This sequence joins TRBV20-1 and TRBJ2-1, with D unresolved. V dropped 2 bases and J dropped 5 bases, with 10 bases sitting between them. Germline CDR1 is DFQATT and CDR2 is SNEGSKA (reference sequence). The CDR3 sequence is 13 residues long.

About this clonotype: At one end the junction does not follow the germline gene, possibly because of a read error. The rearrangement links TRBV7-7 to TRBJ2-7; D perhaps matches TRBD2 (6 bases). CDR1 is SSHAT, CDR2 FNYEAQ, per germline (reference sequence). The CDR3 contains 13 residues. The DNA of the CDR3 is TGTGCTAGCAGCTTAACGGGAGACCACGAGCAGTACTTC. Translation gives CASSLTGDHEQYF.

Turning to this clonotype: The junction does not match germline at one end; this may be a read error. V gene TRBV7-6 combines with J gene TRBJ2-3, with 13 positions matching TRBD2. Germline assignment: CDR1 SGHVS and CDR2 FNYEAQ. This CDR3 is built from 16 residues. The CDR3 nucleotides are TGTGCCGGCAGCTTAACTAGCGGGGGGGCGAGAGATACGCAGTATTTT. This codes for CAGSLTSGGARDTQYF. Together with reference TRBV7-6 and TRBJ2-3, the CDR3 gives the full variable domain: GAGVSQSPRYKVTKRGQDVALRCDPISGHVSLYWYRQALGQGPEFLTYFNYEAQQDKSGLPNDRFSAERPEGSISTLTIQRTEQRDSAMYRCAGSLTSGGARDTQYFGPGTRLTVL.

This clonotype occurred a few times. V usage is TRBV10-1 and J usage is TRBJ2-7; 9 bases match TRBD1. Germline loops: CDR1 WNHNN, CDR2 SYGVQD (reference sequence). Trimming took 4 bases from V and 4 from J; bases not matched to a gene: 2. This CDR3 spans 13 amino acids. The CDR3 sequence: CASSGDRVYEQYF. CDR3 coding DNA: TGCGCCAGCAGTGGGGACAGGGTTTACGAGCAGTACTTC.

This clonotype came up a few times. The chain uses TRBV29-1 and TRBJ1-2, with a weak D call TRBD1 (6 bases). Germline lookup yields CDR1 SQVTM and CDR2 ANQGSEA. This CDR3 is built from 13 residues. Trimming removed 4 bases from V and 6 bases from J, with 15 bases in between. DNA of the CDR3: TGCAGCGTTGCCGAACAGGGTCGCAATGGCTACACCTTC. Translated, it gives CSVAEQGRNGYTF.

CDR3 residues: CASSLGWRSSYNEQFF. In DNA, the CDR3 is TGCGCCAGCAGCTTGGGTTGGAGAAGCTCCTACAATGAGCAGTTCTTC. V and J are TRBV5-1 and TRBJ2-1; D remains ambiguous. V was clipped by 0 bases and J by 0 bases, with 10 bases between them. CDR1 is SGHRS, CDR2 YFSETQ, per germline. This CDR3 has 16 amino acids.

The V gene is TRBV14, the J gene TRBJ2-5; D could derive from TRBD1 or TRBD2 (5 bases each). Matching the DNA end better, TRBJ2-7 makes the J call doubtful. The CDR3 has 15 residues. Germline values: CDR1 SGHDN, CDR2 FVKESK. The CDR3 DNA follows: TGTGCCAGCAGCCCGAGGGACGGGGTTGGCTACGAGCAGTACTTC. Residues: CASSPRDGVGYEQYF.

V and J are TRBV2 and TRBJ2-1; 9 bases map to TRBD1. The CDR3 spans 16 residues. Germline-derived CDR1 and CDR2 are SNHLY and FYNNEI. The ends lost 3 bases at V and 5 bases at J; junction bases unmatched: 8. The chain's CDR3 is CASSDMGQGVHNEQFF. CDR3 nucleotide sequence: TGTGCCAGCAGTGATATGGGACAGGGTGTCCACAATGAGCAGTTCTTC.

This sequence joins TRBV15 and TRBJ2-6, with TRBD2 as a possible D gene (5 bases). CDR3 length equals 16 residues. V lost 4 bases and J lost 3, with 13 bases in between. The germline CDR1 and CDR2 sequences are LNHNV and YYDKDF (reference sequence). In DNA, the CDR3 is TGTGCCACCAGCAAAAGACTAATGGGTGGGGCCAACGTCCTGACTTTC. This translates into CATSKRLMGGANVLTF.